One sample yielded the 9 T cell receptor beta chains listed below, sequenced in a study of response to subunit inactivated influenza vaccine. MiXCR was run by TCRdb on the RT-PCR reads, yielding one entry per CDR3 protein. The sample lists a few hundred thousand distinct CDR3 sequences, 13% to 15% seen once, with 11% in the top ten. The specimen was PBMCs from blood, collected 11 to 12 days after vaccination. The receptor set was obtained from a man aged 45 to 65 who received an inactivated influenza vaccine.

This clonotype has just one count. CDR3 region: CASSPLVGGAKRSYNEQFF. DNA for the CDR3: TGTGCCAGCAGCCCCCTGGTGGGCGGAGCGAAGCGCTCCTACAATGAGCAGTTCTTC. The V gene is TRBV7-6, the J gene TRBJ2-1; D uncertain. Per the germline V gene, CDR1 is SGHVS and CDR2 is FNYEAQ. CDR3 length equals 19 residues. Trimming shortened V by 5 bases and J by 0 bases, and 23 bases separated the two germline ends. Based on the CDR3 plus reference TRBV7-6 and TRBJ2-1, the full variable domain is GAGVSQSPRYKVTKRGQDVALRCDPISGHVSLYWYRQALGQGPEFLTYFNYEAQQDKSGLPNDRFSAERPEGSISTLTIQRTEQRDSAMYRCASSPLVGGAKRSYNEQFFGPGTRLTVL.

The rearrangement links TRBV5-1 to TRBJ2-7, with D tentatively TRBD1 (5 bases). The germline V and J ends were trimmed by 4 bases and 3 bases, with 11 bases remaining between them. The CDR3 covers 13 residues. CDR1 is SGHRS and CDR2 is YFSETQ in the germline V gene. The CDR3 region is CASSPGYGYEQYF. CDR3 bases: TGCGCCAGCAGCCCAGGGTACGGCTACGAGCAGTACTTC.

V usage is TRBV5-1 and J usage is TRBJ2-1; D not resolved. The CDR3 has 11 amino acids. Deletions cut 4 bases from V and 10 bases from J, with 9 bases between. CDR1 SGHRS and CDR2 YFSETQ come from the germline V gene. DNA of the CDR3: TGCGCCAGCAGCGAACACGGAGAGCAGTTCTTC. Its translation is CASSEHGEQFF. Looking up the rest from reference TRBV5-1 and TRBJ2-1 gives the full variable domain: KAGVTQTPRYLIKTRGQQVTLSCSPISGHRSVSWYQQTPGQGLQFLFEYFSETQRNKGNFPGRFSGRQFSNSRSEMNVSTLELGDSALYLCASSEHGEQFFGPGTRLTVL.

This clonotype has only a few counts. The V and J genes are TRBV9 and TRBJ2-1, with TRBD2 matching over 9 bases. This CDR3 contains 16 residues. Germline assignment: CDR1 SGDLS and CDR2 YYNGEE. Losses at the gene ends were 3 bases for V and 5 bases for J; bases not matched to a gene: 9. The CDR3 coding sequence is TGTGCCAGCAGCGCGGGCCGGACTAGCGCTCACAATGAGCAGTTCTTC. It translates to CASSAGRTSAHNEQFF.

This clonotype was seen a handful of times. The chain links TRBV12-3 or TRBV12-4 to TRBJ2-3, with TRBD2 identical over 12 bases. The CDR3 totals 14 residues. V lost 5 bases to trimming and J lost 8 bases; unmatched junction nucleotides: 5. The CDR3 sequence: CASSILAGGRTQYF. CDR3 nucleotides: TGTGCCAGCAGTATACTAGCGGGGGGCCGTACGCAGTATTTT.

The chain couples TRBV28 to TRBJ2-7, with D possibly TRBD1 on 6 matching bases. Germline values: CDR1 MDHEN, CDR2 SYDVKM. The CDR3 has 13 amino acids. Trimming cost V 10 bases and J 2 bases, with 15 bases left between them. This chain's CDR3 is CATGQPPTYEQYF. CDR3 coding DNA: TGTGCCACCGGACAGCCCCCAACCTACGAGCAGTACTTC.

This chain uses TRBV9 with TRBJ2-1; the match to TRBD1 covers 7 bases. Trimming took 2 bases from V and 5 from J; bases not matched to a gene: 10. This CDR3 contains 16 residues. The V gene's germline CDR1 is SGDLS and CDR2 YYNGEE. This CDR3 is CASSVTLTGRDNEQFF. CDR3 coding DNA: TGTGCCAGCAGCGTTACTTTGACAGGGCGGGACAATGAGCAGTTCTTC.

This chain's CDR3 is CASTYPPGGSSYEQYF. In DNA, the CDR3 is TGTGCCAGCACCTACCCCCCGGGGGGTTCCTCCTACGAGCAGTACTTC. The chain has TRBV7-2 and TRBJ2-7, with 7 bases lining up with TRBD2. CDR3 length: 16 amino acids. CDR1 and CDR2 (germline): SGHTA, FQGNSA. V shed 7 bases and J 0 bases; nucleotides not matched to a gene: 12. The full variable domain, with the rest looked up from reference TRBV7-2 and TRBJ2-7, is GAGVSQSPSNKVTEKGKDVELRCDPISGHTALYWYRQSLGQGLEFLIYFQGNSAPDKSGLPSDRFSAERTGGSVSTLTIQRTQQEDSAVYLCASTYPPGGSSYEQYFGPGTRLTVT.

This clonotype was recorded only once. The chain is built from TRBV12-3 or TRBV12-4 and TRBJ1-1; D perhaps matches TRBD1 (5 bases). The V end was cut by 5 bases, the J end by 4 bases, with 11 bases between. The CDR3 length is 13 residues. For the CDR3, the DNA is TGTGCCAGCAGTACTGAGAGGGGCACTGAAGCTTTCTTT. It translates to CASSTERGTEAFF.